This entry is about one T cell receptor (beta chain). Time point given: peripheral blood 6 weeks after treatment start. Into every PCR, synthetic TCR analog templates were spiked. Produced via immunoSEQ multiplex PCR; TCRdb's table is partial and in-frame only. The top ten clones hold 2% to 3% of a sample with 100,000 to 150,000 clones, roughly 86% of them seen once. The data are from a study of PD-L1 blockade in urothelial cancer. Sequenced material: PBMCs, taken around atezolizumab (anti-PD-L1) treatment. The sequence was obtained from a man over 45 with urothelial cancer.

The CDR3 loop reads CASSPQGASGSYEQYF. The CDR3 DNA reads TGCGCCAGCAGCCCTCAGGGGGCTAGCGGGAGTTACGAGCAGTACTTC. The chain combines TRBV5-1 with TRBJ2-7, with 10 bases matching TRBD2. The germline V gene has CDR1 SGHRS and CDR2 YFSETQ. The CDR3 length is 16 residues. V gave up 4 bases and J gave up 4 bases; unmatched junction bases: 11.